The clone carrying this T cell receptor beta chain was observed at least ten times. The data were obtained in a study of regulatory T cells in long-lasting Graves disease. The TCR beta library used iRepertoire HTBI primers with Arm-PCR amplification of CDR3. One entry per CDR3 protein results from TCRdb running MiXCR on the multiplex PCR reads. The sample shows under 450,000 distinct CDR3 sequences, about a sixth of them seen only once. Time point in this sample: newly diagnosed GD, antithyroid drugs for less than 3 months. The TCR library used RNA extracted from PBMCs. These data were also filed under a second study, of T cells in Graves' hyperthyroidism and ophthalmopathy.

This receptor was taken from a woman aged 18-30 years with Graves disease. The sample was peripheral blood mononuclear cells (PBMCs), taken at new diagnosis, from a patient treated with antithyroid drugs.

CDR3 residues: CAWSVSGVTEAFF. Written as DNA, the CDR3 is TGTGCCTGGAGTGTTTCGGGGGTCACTGAAGCTTTCTTT. V is TRBV30 and J is TRBJ1-1, with D tentatively TRBD1 (5 bases). CDR1 and CDR2 from the germline V gene are GTSNPN and SVGIG (reference sequence). V was pared by 0 bases and J by 4 bases, with 9 bases between. The CDR3 covers 13 residues.